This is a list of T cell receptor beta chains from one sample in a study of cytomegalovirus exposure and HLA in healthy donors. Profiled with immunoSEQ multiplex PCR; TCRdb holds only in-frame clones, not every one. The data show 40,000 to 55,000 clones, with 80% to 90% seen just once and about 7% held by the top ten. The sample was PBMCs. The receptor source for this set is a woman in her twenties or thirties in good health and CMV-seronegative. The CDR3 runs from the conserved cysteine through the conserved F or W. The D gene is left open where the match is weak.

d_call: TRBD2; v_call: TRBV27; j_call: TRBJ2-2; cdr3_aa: CASSLSAGGRSSTGELFF
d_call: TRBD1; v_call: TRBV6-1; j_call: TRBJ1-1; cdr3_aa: CASSKQGTNTEAFF
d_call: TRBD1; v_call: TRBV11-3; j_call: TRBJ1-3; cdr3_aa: CASSRGQGDTIYF
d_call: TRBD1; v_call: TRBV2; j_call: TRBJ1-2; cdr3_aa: CASSHPPGQGFYGYTF
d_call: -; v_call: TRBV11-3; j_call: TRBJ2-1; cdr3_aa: CASSSTSGGHEQFF
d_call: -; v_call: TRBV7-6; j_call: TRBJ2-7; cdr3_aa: CASSLNTGYSYEQYF
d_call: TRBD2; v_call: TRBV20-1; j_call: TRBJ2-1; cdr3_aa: CSAGIGTSQLF
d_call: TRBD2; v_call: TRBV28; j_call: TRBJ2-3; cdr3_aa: CASSLRRLAGGPSDTQYF
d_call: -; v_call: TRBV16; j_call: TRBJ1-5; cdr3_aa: CASSQGHGGNQPQHF
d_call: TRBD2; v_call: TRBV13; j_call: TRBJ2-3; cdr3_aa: CASSLIIVRGRETSRRDTQYF
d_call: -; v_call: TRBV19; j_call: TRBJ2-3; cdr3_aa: CASRRIGVGGGSSTDTQYF
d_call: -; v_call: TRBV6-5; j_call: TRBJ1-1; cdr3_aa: CASSYSRGAEAFF
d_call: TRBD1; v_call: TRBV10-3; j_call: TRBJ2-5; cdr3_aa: CAISESATGGETQYF
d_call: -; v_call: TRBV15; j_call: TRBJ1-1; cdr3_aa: CATSRDRQAFF
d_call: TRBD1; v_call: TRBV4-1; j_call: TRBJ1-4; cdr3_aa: CASSQVGQGAEKLFF
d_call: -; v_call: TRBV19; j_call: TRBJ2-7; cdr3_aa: CATVGSGYEQYF
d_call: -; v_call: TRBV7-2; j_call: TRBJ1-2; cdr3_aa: CASSLRGPLGYTF
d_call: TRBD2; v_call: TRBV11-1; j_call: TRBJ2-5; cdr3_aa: CASESGRAQETQYF
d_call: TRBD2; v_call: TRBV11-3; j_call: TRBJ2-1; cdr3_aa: CASSLQGLAGNEQFF
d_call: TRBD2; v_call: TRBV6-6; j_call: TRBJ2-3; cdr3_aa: CASSPAGGRDTQYF
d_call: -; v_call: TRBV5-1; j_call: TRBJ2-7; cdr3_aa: CASSLGGRTYEQYF
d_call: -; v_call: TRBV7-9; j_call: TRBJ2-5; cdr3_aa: CASSLRVTETQYF
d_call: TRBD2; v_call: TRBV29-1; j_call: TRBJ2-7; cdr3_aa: CSVEPAGSGRTYEQYF
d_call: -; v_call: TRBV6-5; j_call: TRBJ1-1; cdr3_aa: CASSYPGYGRAFF
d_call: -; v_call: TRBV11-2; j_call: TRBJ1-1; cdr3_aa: CASSLPGVTEAFF
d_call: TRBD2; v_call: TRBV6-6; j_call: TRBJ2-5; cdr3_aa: CASSYSIAGRQETQYF
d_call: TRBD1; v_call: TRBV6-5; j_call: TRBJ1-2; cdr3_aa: CASSRTGSDYGYTF
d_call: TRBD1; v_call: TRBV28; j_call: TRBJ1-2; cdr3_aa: CASSLARQGDYGYTF
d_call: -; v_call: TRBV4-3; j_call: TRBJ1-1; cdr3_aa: CASSQTTELNTEAFF
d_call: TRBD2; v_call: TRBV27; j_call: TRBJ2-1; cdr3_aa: CASSLSISGRSREQFF
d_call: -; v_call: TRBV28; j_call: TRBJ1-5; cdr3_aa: CASTLGGGGQPQHF
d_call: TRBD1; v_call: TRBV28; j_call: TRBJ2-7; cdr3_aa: CASSPPGTGLGWQYF
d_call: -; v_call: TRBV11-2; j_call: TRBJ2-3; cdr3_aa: CASTLARGRLGTDTQYF
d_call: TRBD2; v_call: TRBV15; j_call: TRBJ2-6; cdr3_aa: CATSRDGGGRANVLTF
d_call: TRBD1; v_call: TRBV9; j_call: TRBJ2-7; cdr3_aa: CASSVAGLRGEQYF
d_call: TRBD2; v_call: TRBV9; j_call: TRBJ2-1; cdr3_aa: CASGANLAGEKNEQFF
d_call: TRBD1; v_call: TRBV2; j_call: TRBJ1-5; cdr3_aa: CASTPWDSYSNQPQHF
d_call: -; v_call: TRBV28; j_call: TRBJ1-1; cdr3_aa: CASTLQGIPNTEAFF
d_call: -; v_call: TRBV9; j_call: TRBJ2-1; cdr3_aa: CASSVANRGTYNEQFF
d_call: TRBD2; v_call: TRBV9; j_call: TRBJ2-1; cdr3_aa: CASSVASGLAYNEQFF
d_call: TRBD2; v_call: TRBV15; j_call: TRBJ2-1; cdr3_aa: CATKGGRESYNEQFF
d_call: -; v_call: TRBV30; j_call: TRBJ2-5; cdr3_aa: CAWSLTGETQYF
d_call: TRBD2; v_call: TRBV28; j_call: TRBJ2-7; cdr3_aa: CASSKPGLAGVSYEQYF
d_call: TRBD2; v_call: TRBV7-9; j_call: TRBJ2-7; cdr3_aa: CASSEGLAGEWGYEQYF
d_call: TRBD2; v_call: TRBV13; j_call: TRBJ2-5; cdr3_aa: CASSFLAGGGETQYF
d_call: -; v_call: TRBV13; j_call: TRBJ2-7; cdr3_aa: CASSSSGTAAEQYF
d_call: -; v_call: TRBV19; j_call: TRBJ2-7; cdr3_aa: CASSIEGEYEQYF
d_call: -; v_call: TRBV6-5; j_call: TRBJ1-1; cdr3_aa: CASHRELNTEAFF
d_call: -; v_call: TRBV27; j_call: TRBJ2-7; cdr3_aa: CASKRGGSPSTYEQYF
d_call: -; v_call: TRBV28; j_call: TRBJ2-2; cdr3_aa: CASSRPGFTGELFF
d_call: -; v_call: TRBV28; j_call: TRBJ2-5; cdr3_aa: CASSSPLALLGETQYF
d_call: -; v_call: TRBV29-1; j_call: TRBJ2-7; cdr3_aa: CSVEKESSYEQYF
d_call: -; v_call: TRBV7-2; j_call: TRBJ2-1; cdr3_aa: CASSLRWEQFF
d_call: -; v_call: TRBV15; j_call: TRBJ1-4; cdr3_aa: CATSRDYANEKLFF
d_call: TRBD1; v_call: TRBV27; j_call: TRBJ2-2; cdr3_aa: CASSWGWGQGVGTGELFF